The 10 T cell receptor beta chains below all came from one sample that was sequenced in a study of spatial heterogeneity in lung cancer. The time point denotes: sample taken at primary tumor resection. Unsorted samples of tumor, nontumor lung or frozen PBMC had their whole RNA sequenced. TCRdb recomputed calls from the 5' RACE reads with MiXCR, one row per CDR3 protein. The profile shows 90,000 or so distinct CDR3 sequences, roughly 9.5% of them singletons. This specimen was PBMCs, taken at surgery. Source of these receptors: a male donor with early-stage non-small cell lung cancer.

The rearrangement uses TRBV9 and TRBJ2-4; 10 nucleotides match TRBD1. J was trimmed by 0 bases and V by 1 base; bases with no gene match: 7. CDR3 length: 18 amino acids. CDR1 and CDR2 from the germline V gene are SGDLS and YYNGEE. The CDR3 nucleotides read TGTGCCAGCAGCGTACACTCAGACAGGGGGCTAGCCAAAAACATTCAGTACTTC. It yields the protein CASSVHSDRGLAKNIQYF.

This clonotype was detected many times. The chain is built from TRBV6-2 or TRBV6-3 and TRBJ2-3; 8 nucleotides match TRBD2. CDR1 is MNHEY, CDR2 SVGEGT, per germline. The junction had 8 bases not matched to a gene; V was cut back by 6 bases and J by 3 bases. The CDR3 contains 15 residues. Here the CDR3 reads CASSPGGGRTDTQYF. The CDR3 coding sequence is TGTGCCAGCAGCCCCGGGGGGGGGCGAACAGATACGCAGTATTTT.

In DNA, the CDR3 is TGTGCCAGCAGCGCGTATAGGGCGAACACTGAAGCTTTCTTT. Its translation: CASSAYRANTEAFF. The chain employs TRBV27 and TRBJ1-1; no firm D call. Germline V gives CDR1 MNHEY, CDR2 SMNVEV (reference sequence). This CDR3 is 14 amino acids long. Between the trimmed V and J ends, which lost 6 bases and 1 base, there was a span of 12 bases.

The chain links TRBV7-7 to TRBJ2-5; TRBD2 is a possible D gene (6 bases). Germline V CDR1 and CDR2: SSHAT, FNYEAQ (reference sequence). The CDR3 consists of 15 residues. The V end was cut by 2 bases, the J end by 1 base, with 11 bases between. CDR3 DNA: TGTGCCAGCAGCTTACAAGGAGGGTCCCAAGAGACCCAGTACTTC. Residues: CASSLQGGSQETQYF. Combining the CDR3 with reference TRBV7-7 and TRBJ2-5 gives the whole variable domain GAGVSQSPRYKVTKRGQDVTLRCDPISSHATLYWYQQALGQGPEFLTYFNYEAQPDKSGLPSDRFSAERPEGSISTLTIQRTEQRDSAMYRCASSLQGGSQETQYFGPGTRLLVL.

This clonotype was picked up many times. This chain joins TRBV2 and TRBJ2-4; the D gene is possibly TRBD2 (6 bases). Germline assignment: CDR1 SNHLY and CDR2 FYNNEI. V dropped 4 bases and J dropped 6 bases, with 10 bases sitting between them. The CDR3 loop spans 13 amino acids. The DNA for the CDR3 is TGTGCCAGCAGTGCGGCGGAGGGAAACATTCAGTACTTC. Its protein product is CASSAAEGNIQYF.

The table lists this clonotype with many counts. The chain uses TRBV5-6 and TRBJ1-1, with TRBD1 as a possible D gene (5 bases). V lost 4 bases to trimming and J lost 5 bases, with 12 bases between them. Germline CDR1 is SGHDT and CDR2 is YYEEEE. CDR3 length equals 13 residues. CDR3 sequence: CASSRREGTEAFF. The CDR3 DNA follows: TGTGCCAGCAGCCGCAGGGAAGGGACTGAAGCTTTCTTT.

In its sample, this clonotype was seen many times. This chain joins TRBV24-1 and TRBJ2-3; D ambiguous. CDR1 and CDR2 from the germline V gene are KGHDR and SFDVKD. Trimming cost V 3 bases and J 2 bases, with 5 bases left between them. The CDR3 runs to 13 residues. Here the CDR3 DNA reads TGTGCCACCAGTGATCCCCCCACAGATACGCAGTATTTT. This encodes CATSDPPTDTQYF.

This clonotype turned up a few times. The rearrangement joins TRBV28 to TRBJ2-3; 7 bases align to TRBD2. This CDR3 region has 15 residues. Germline lookup yields CDR1 MDHEN and CDR2 SYDVKM. The J segment lost 6 bases and the V segment lost 3 bases, leaving 9 bases of the junction unmatched. The CDR3 nucleotides read TGTGCCAGCAGTTTGTCCGGGGGGAGGAGCGATACGCAGTATTTT. Residues: CASSLSGGRSDTQYF.

This clonotype was found many times. The chain couples TRBV19 to TRBJ2-7, with D unclear. In germline, CDR1 is LNHDA, CDR2 SQIVND (reference sequence). V was clipped by 0 bases and J by 0 bases, with 3 bases between them. The CDR3 covers 13 residues. Here the CDR3 DNA reads TGTGCCAGTAGTATAGAGAGCTCCTACGAGCAGTACTTC. This encodes CASSIESSYEQYF.

This clonotype came up a few times. The chain employs TRBV20-1 and TRBJ2-5; 8 bases map to TRBD1. The V gene end was trimmed by 2 bases and the J gene end by 5 bases; junction bases not matched to a gene: 4. Per the germline V gene, CDR1 is DFQATT and CDR2 is SNEGSKA (reference sequence). This CDR3 comprises 13 residues. This chain's CDR3 is CSARFRGLETQYF. The CDR3 bases are TGCAGTGCTAGATTCAGGGGGCTGGAGACCCAGTACTTC.